The rows below give T cell receptor beta chains drawn from one sample of a study of CD8+ T cells in alopecia areata. Data came from immunoSEQ multiplex PCR; TCRdb stores just in-frame clones and leaves some out. Of around 200,000 clones in the sample, around 66% are singletons; the top ten hold 4% to 5%. Source: CD4+ T cells sorted from blood, taken at week 4, from a patient treated with tofacitinib. All receptors derive from a human donor with alopecia areata. Each CDR3 is given with its conserved first and last residue. A D gene is named only where the DNA matches it firmly. Some rows mark clone size as missing; the rest say once, few, many or name a class of expanded clone.

d_gene	abundance	v_gene	j_gene	CDR3aa	CDR3nt
TRBD2	NA	TRBV10-3	TRBJ2-2	CAISALGRDTGELFF	TGTGCCATCAGCGCGCTGGGGAGGGATACCGGGGAGCTGTTTTTT
TRBD2	once	TRBV29-1	TRBJ2-5	CSVGTSGVQETQYF	TGCAGCGTAGGGACTAGCGGGGTCCAAGAGACCCAGTACTTC
TRBD1	few	TRBV5-1	TRBJ2-7	CASSLGTGVWEQYF	TGCGCCAGCAGCTTGGGGACAGGAGTGTGGGAGCAGTACTTC
NA	NA	TRBV9	TRBJ1-5	CASSVAADSNQPQHF	TGTGCCAGCAGCGTAGCGGCAGATAGCAATCAGCCCCAGCATTTT
NA	NA	TRBV18	TRBJ2-1	CASSPRGPEQFF	TGTGCCAGCTCACCACGGGGACCTGAGCAGTTCTTC
NA	NA	TRBV4-3	TRBJ2-2	CASSLMSYANTGELFF	TGCGCCAGCAGCCTAATGTCCTACGCGAACACCGGGGAGCTGTTTTTT
TRBD2	NA	TRBV10-3	TRBJ2-5	CAIGAGTSGTQETQYF	TGTGCCATCGGGGCGGGGACTAGCGGGACACAAGAGACCCAGTACTTC
TRBD2	once	TRBV7-2	TRBJ2-5	CASSSTATRGGETQYF	TGTGCCAGCAGCTCCACCGCGACTAGGGGAGGGGAGACCCAGTACTTC
NA	few	TRBV27	TRBJ2-7	CASKGTNSYEQYF	TGTGCCAGCAAGGGGACAAATTCCTACGAGCAGTACTTC
NA	few	TRBV7-6	TRBJ2-5	CASSFQIRSEAQYF	TGTGCCAGCAGTTTCCAAATTCGGTCGGAGGCCCAGTACTTC
TRBD2	NA	TRBV4-1	TRBJ2-3	CASSSPGRRTRDTDTQYF	TGCGCCAGCAGCTCTCCCGGTCGGAGGACTAGGGACACAGATACGCAGTATTTT
NA	NA	TRBV30	TRBJ1-4	CAWSNGGGNYEKLFF	TGTGCCTGGAGTAACGGAGGGGGGAATTATGAAAAACTGTTTTTT
NA	NA	TRBV7-9	TRBJ1-2	CASSPGTGGYTF	TGTGCCAGCAGCCCCGGGACGGGAGGCTACACCTTC
TRBD2	NA	TRBV2	TRBJ2-1	CASRALTSLQFF	TGTGCCAGCAGGGCCTTGACTAGCCTTCAGTTCTTC
NA	NA	TRBV30	TRBJ2-3	CAWRGLARVDTQYF	TGTGCCTGGAGAGGGCTAGCGCGGGTAGATACGCAGTATTTT
NA	NA	TRBV5-1	TRBJ1-2	CASSSGQYYGYTF	TGCGCCAGCAGCTCTGGACAGTACTATGGCTACACCTTC
NA	NA	TRBV27	TRBJ2-6	CASSPYGGTWANVLTF	TGTGCCAGCAGTCCCTACGGGGGTACGTGGGCCAACGTCCTGACTTTC
NA	NA	TRBV5-4	TRBJ2-3	CASSLVGEDTQYF	TGTGCCAGCAGCTTGGTGGGCGAAGATACGCAGTATTTT
NA	NA	TRBV29-1	TRBJ1-3	CSVESSGNTIYF	TGCAGCGTTGAGAGCTCTGGAAACACCATATATTTT
NA	few	TRBV7-6	TRBJ2-3	CATERRGSTDTQYF	TGTGCCACCGAACGGCGGGGAAGCACAGATACGCAGTATTTT
TRBD1	NA	TRBV5-1	TRBJ1-5	CASSPTPGGVDQPQHF	TGCGCCAGCAGCCCTACCCCAGGGGGCGTCGATCAGCCCCAGCATTTT
NA	NA	TRBV19	TRBJ2-5	CASSISVGRETQYF	TGTGCCAGTAGTATATCCGTTGGCCGAGAGACCCAGTACTTC
NA	NA	TRBV5-1	TRBJ2-6	CASSNGVASGANVLTF	TGCGCCAGCTCGAATGGCGTCGCCTCTGGGGCCAACGTCCTGACTTTC
TRBD1	NA	TRBV7-2	TRBJ2-5	CASGQGQIQYF	TGTGCCAGCGGCCAGGGACAGATCCAGTACTTC
NA	NA	TRBV7-9	TRBJ1-3	CASRADRSGNTIYF	TGTGCCAGCAGGGCCGACAGATCTGGAAACACCATATATTTT
NA	few	TRBV2	TRBJ1-2	CASSRLNGYTF	TGTGCCAGCAGTAGATTAAATGGCTACACCTTC
NA	NA	TRBV10-3	TRBJ2-5	CAIGVTQETQYF	TGTGCCATTGGGGTTACCCAAGAGACCCAGTACTTC
TRBD2	few	TRBV4-3	TRBJ2-5	CASSQRAGVAETQYF	TGCGCCAGCAGCCAAAGGGCGGGGGTAGCAGAGACCCAGTACTTC
TRBD1	NA	TRBV7-9	TRBJ1-6	CASSYSGTGGSHRNSPLHF	TGTGCCAGCAGCTACAGCGGGACAGGGGGCAGCCACCGAAATTCACCCCTCCACTTT
NA	few	TRBV30	TRBJ2-6	CASDQVGANVLTF	TGTGCCTCTGACCAGGTCGGGGCCAACGTCCTGACTTTC
NA	NA	TRBV13	TRBJ2-7	CASSSWTTVREQYF	TGTGCCAGCAGCTCCTGGACCACCGTTCGAGAGCAGTACTTC
NA	few	TRBV18	TRBJ1-1	CASSPPAGKNTEAFF	TGTGCCAGCTCACCACCTGCGGGCAAGAACACTGAAGCTTTCTTT
TRBD2	NA	TRBV6-1	TRBJ2-1	CASSESEGLAWEEQFF	TGTGCCAGCAGTGAAAGTGAGGGACTAGCCTGGGAGGAGCAGTTCTTC
TRBD2	few	TRBV10-3	TRBJ2-5	CAIRKGLADYQETQYF	TGTGCCATCAGAAAGGGACTAGCGGATTACCAAGAGACCCAGTACTTC
TRBD1	NA	TRBV7-7	TRBJ2-3	CASSSGTGRTQYF	TGTGCTAGCAGCTCCGGGACAGGGCGTACGCAGTATTTT
NA	NA	TRBV27	TRBJ1-1	CASRRQEADTEAFF	TGTGCCAGCAGGCGACAGGAGGCGGACACTGAAGCTTTCTTT
TRBD2	few	TRBV7-2	TRBJ2-3	CASSARLAGGTDTQYF	TGTGCCAGCAGCGCTCGACTAGCGGGGGGCACAGATACGCAGTATTTT
NA	once	TRBV30	TRBJ1-6	CAWSGLGNSPLHF	TGTGCCTGGAGCGGACTAGGGAATTCACCCCTCCACTTT
NA	NA	TRBV5-1	TRBJ2-1	CASSFTLGDEQFF	TGCGCCAGCAGCTTCACGCTAGGGGATGAGCAGTTCTTC
NA	few	TRBV9	TRBJ1-6	CASSVDASGNSPLHF	TGTGCCAGCAGCGTAGATGCGAGTGGGAATTCACCCCTCCACTTT
TRBD1	NA	TRBV30	TRBJ1-3	CAWSRDRSGNTIYF	TGTGCCTGGAGTCGGGACAGGTCCGGAAACACCATATATTTT
NA	NA	TRBV18	TRBJ2-5	CASSPNIGGQETQYF	TGTGCCAGCTCACCAAACATTGGGGGCCAAGAGACCCAGTACTTC
TRBD1	NA	TRBV5-6	TRBJ2-5	CASSLPTGAQETQYF	TGTGCCAGCAGCTTGCCAACAGGGGCACAAGAGACCCAGTACTTC
NA	NA	TRBV30	TRBJ2-3	CAWSGGYTDTQYF	TGTGCCTGGAGTGGAGGGTACACAGATACGCAGTATTTT
NA	NA	TRBV29-1	TRBJ1-2	CSVDSLVHGYTF	TGCAGCGTTGATTCGCTAGTACATGGCTACACCTTC
TRBD2	NA	TRBV5-4	TRBJ2-3	CASSLKMTSVDTDTQYF	TGTGCCAGCAGCTTGAAAATGACTAGCGTAGACACAGATACGCAGTATTTT
NA	NA	TRBV30	TRBJ2-7	CAWSVLDEQYF	TGTGCCTGGAGTGTACTCGACGAGCAGTACTTC
TRBD2	few	TRBV9	TRBJ2-5	CASSAGGRETQYF	TGTGCCAGCAGTGCGGGGGGTCGAGAGACCCAGTACTTC
NA	NA	TRBV11-1	TRBJ2-5	CASSPTSETQYF	TGTGCCAGCAGTCCGACCTCTGAGACCCAGTACTTC
NA	few	TRBV6-1	TRBJ1-2	CASSASGASGYTF	TGTGCCAGCAGTGCGTCGGGTGCGAGTGGCTACACCTTC
TRBD1	NA	TRBV7-2	TRBJ2-5	CASSANRGETQYF	TGTGCCAGCAGCGCCAACAGGGGGGAGACCCAGTACTTC
NA	few	TRBV10-3	TRBJ1-5	CAISEGGQTGGQPQHF	TGTGCCATCAGTGAAGGGGGGCAGACAGGAGGCCAGCCCCAGCATTTT
NA	NA	TRBV29-1	TRBJ2-5	CSVSRDQETQYF	TGCAGCGTTTCGCGGGACCAAGAGACCCAGTACTTC
NA	NA	TRBV20-1	TRBJ2-1	CSAGQYNEQFF	TGCAGTGCTGGACAGTACAATGAGCAGTTCTTC
NA	NA	TRBV7-2	TRBJ2-7	CASSFQTTYEQYF	TGTGCCAGCAGCTTCCAGACCACCTACGAGCAGTACTTC
NA	NA	TRBV28	TRBJ2-5	CASSLGGKETQYF	TGTGCCAGCAGTTTAGGGGGTAAAGAGACCCAGTACTTC
NA	NA	TRBV6-5	TRBJ1-6	CASSYSAGVLSPLHF	TGTGCCAGCAGTTACTCGGCAGGGGTTCTCTCACCCCTCCACTTT
NA	few	TRBV6-5	TRBJ1-2	CASRQGLRGYTF	TGTGCCAGCAGACAGGGTTTACGTGGCTACACCTTC
TRBD2	few	TRBV5-5	TRBJ2-3	CASSLDVGGGGDTQYF	TGTGCCAGCAGCTTGGATGTCGGCGGGGGTGGAGATACGCAGTATTTT
NA	NA	TRBV5-6	TRBJ2-4	CASSFRKGGLGGIQYF	TGTGCCAGCAGCTTTCGCAAAGGGGGGCTTGGTGGCATTCAGTACTTC